The rows below give T cell receptor beta chains drawn from one sample of a study of T cells after posttransplantation cyclophosphamide. TCRdb's copy holds only in-frame clones and misses some; the assay was immunoSEQ multiplex PCR. Among about 52,000 clones listed, about 86% were seen once. The sample consisted of PBMCs. The receptors come from a man aged 25-40 years with a blood cancer, CMV-positive, and with a related stem cell donor. Both conserved end residues are trimmed from each CDR3. Fields, in order: V gene, clone size, CDR3 protein. Where a row states a size, it is once, few, many or the class of an expanded clone; other rows omit it.

v_call: TRBV6-5; clone_size: -; cdr3_aa: ASSQTGGHYGYT
v_call: TRBV28; clone_size: -; cdr3_aa: ASSLTGDIEQY
v_call: TRBV10-3; clone_size: -; cdr3_aa: AISEFGAEYGYT
v_call: TRBV2; clone_size: -; cdr3_aa: ASSGLAGGPMETQY
v_call: TRBV19; clone_size: once; cdr3_aa: ASSGFRDRGTEQY
v_call: TRBV6-5; clone_size: -; cdr3_aa: ASSPTVSGANVLT
v_call: TRBV9; clone_size: -; cdr3_aa: ASSASTHRKGTEAF
v_call: TRBV6-5; clone_size: -; cdr3_aa: AAGLVLNNEQF
v_call: TRBV7-9; clone_size: -; cdr3_aa: ASSPNPGQVFYEQY
v_call: TRBV5-1; clone_size: -; cdr3_aa: ASSLAGAIMNTEAF
v_call: TRBV5-1; clone_size: -; cdr3_aa: ASSLEGTLNQPQH
v_call: TRBV6-6; clone_size: once; cdr3_aa: ASSMTRGSTDTQY
v_call: TRBV2; clone_size: -; cdr3_aa: ASSQGATTDTQY
v_call: TRBV4-1; clone_size: -; cdr3_aa: ASSQDMQGRGYEQY
v_call: TRBV6-5; clone_size: few; cdr3_aa: ASRTGLKQDGYT
v_call: TRBV19; clone_size: -; cdr3_aa: ASSTRDTLTDTQY
v_call: TRBV29-1; clone_size: -; cdr3_aa: SVGIGISGMEY
v_call: TRBV10-1; clone_size: -; cdr3_aa: ASFRRAGRSSYEQY
v_call: TRBV2; clone_size: -; cdr3_aa: ASRASAYEQY
v_call: TRBV5-1; clone_size: -; cdr3_aa: ASSLSGQSNYGYT
v_call: TRBV7-6; clone_size: -; cdr3_aa: ASSLEKDSSAF
v_call: TRBV2; clone_size: -; cdr3_aa: ASSGQGNTGELF
v_call: TRBV4-2; clone_size: once; cdr3_aa: ASSQERDTEAF
v_call: TRBV11-3; clone_size: once; cdr3_aa: ASSLRSGSTGYEQY
v_call: TRBV21-1; clone_size: -; cdr3_aa: ASSTNIRTSGRCEQY
v_call: TRBV29-1; clone_size: -; cdr3_aa: SVERGLQTQY
v_call: TRBV6-1; clone_size: -; cdr3_aa: ASSEVKPYTDTQY